The 5 T cell receptor beta chains reported below all come from one sample, sequenced in a study of T-cell reconstitution after alpha-beta-depleted transplantation in children. Unique molecular identifiers were incorporated during preparation of the TCRbeta library. MiXCR was run by TCRdb on the PCR reads, yielding one entry per CDR3 protein. There are around 700,000 distinct CDR3 sequences in the sample; less than 15% occur only once, and 0.79% lies in the top ten. The sample here was PBMCs, taken before TCRalphabeta/CD19-depleted stem cell transplant. The receptors come from a girl aged 2-10 years with congenital amegakaryocytic thrombocytopenia, due to receive a stem cell transplant.

In its sample, this clonotype was seen many times. The chain has TRBV6-5 and TRBJ2-7, with 7 bases fitting TRBD1. Germline V gives CDR1 MNHEY, CDR2 SVGAGI. After removal of 2 bases from V and 4 bases from J, the junction contained 5 bases not matched to a gene. The CDR3 sequence is 14 residues long. CDR3: CASSYKGGQYEQYF. The CDR3 bases are TGTGCCAGCAGTTACAAAGGGGGACAGTACGAGCAGTACTTC.

The V call is TRBV5-5, the J call TRBJ2-7; D not certain. Germline V CDR1 and CDR2: SGHKS, YYEKEE (reference sequence). This CDR3 contains 12 residues. Trimming took off 2 bases at V and 6 bases at J, with 9 bases between the two ends. CDR3 residues: CASSFRPLEQYF. CDR3 in DNA: TGTGCCAGCAGCTTCAGACCACTCGAGCAGTACTTC. Looking up the rest from reference TRBV5-5 and TRBJ2-7 gives the full variable domain: DAGVTQSPTHLIKTRGQQVTLRCSPISGHKSVSWYQQVLGQGPQFIFQYYEKEERGRGNFPDRFSARQFPNYSSELNVNALLLGDSALYLCASSFRPLEQYFGPGTRLTVT.

The genes are TRBV5-1 and TRBJ1-1; D is possibly TRBD1 (5 bases). Germline values: CDR1 SGHRS, CDR2 YFSETQ. Trimming removed 4 bases at V and 0 bases at J, with 16 bases between. The CDR3 runs to 16 residues. The CDR3 is CASSVFPETVNTEAFF. DNA for the CDR3: TGCGCCAGCAGCGTATTTCCAGAGACAGTGAACACTGAAGCTTTCTTT.

At least ten counts were recorded for this clonotype. The gene calls are TRBV20-1 and TRBJ2-7, with D perhaps TRBD1 (5 bases). CDR1 and CDR2 (germline): DFQATT, SNEGSKA (reference sequence). V lost 6 bases to trimming and J lost 3 bases, with 15 bases between them. This CDR3 has 13 amino acids. CDR3 coding DNA: TGCAGTGCAACACTGGGGCCTCTCTACGAGCAGTACTTC. Translated, it gives CSATLGPLYEQYF.

At least ten counts were recorded for this clonotype. The V gene is TRBV5-4, the J gene TRBJ2-6; D not certain. The CDR3 is made up of 15 amino acids. The V end lost 0 bases, the J end lost 0 bases, and 4 bases lay between the germline ends. Per the germline V gene, CDR1 is SGHNT and CDR2 is YYREEE (reference sequence). The CDR3 sequence is CASSLEDSGANVLTF. As DNA, the CDR3 is TGTGCCAGCAGCTTGGAGGACTCTGGGGCCAACGTCCTGACTTTC.